This T cell receptor (beta chain) is drawn from a study of blood T cell repertoires in COVID-19. The CDR3 sequence is 16 residues long. J was trimmed by 3 bases and V by 4 bases; bases with no gene match: 9. Germline V gene data show CDR1 as KGHDR and CDR2 as SFDVKD. Source study methods: Quantification of nucleated cells was approximated via reference gene primer amplification. Here immunoSEQ multiplex PCR was the method, and the copy in TCRdb shows in-frame clones only, minus some. V and J calls and clone size are given by that table; D and trimming were obtained from the DNA. The sample includes some 50,000 clones, approximately 85% of them seen just once.

The V call is TRBV24-1, the J call TRBJ2-7; 9 nucleotides align to TRBD1. The receptor comes from a woman aged 60-75 years with acute or convalescent COVID-19. The specimen was peripheral blood. CDR3 DNA sequence: TGTGCCACCAGTGACGACTCCGGGACAGGGAACTACGAGCAGTACTTC. The encoded protein is CATSDDSGTGNYEQYF.